The entry below gives a single T cell receptor (beta chain) sequence along with its context. This sample is drawn from a study of graft-versus-host responses after intestinal transplantation. About the research overall: Recipients uniformly received anti-thymocyte globulin induction, followed by tacrolimus and steroids for approximately 3 years.

Assay: immunoSEQ multiplex PCR; the TCRdb copy retains only in-frame clones and omits some. The sample holds 7,300 or so clones; approximately 89% are singletons and the top ten take less than 5.5%. The V gene end was trimmed by 3 bases and the J gene end by 9 bases; junction bases not matched to a gene: 8. The CDR3 contains 15 residues. From germline, CDR1 is MGHRA and CDR2 YSYEKL. This TCR was recovered from a human patient who received an intestinal transplant, so some T cells may come from the graft donor. The sequencing used PBMCs, collected roughly 80 days after transplant. The V gene is TRBV4-1, the J gene TRBJ1-6, with TRBD1 matching over 7 bases. The CDR3 sequence is CASSQFGQVGSPLHF. DNA of the CDR3: TGCGCCAGCAGCCAGTTTGGACAGGTGGGTTCACCCCTCCACTTT.